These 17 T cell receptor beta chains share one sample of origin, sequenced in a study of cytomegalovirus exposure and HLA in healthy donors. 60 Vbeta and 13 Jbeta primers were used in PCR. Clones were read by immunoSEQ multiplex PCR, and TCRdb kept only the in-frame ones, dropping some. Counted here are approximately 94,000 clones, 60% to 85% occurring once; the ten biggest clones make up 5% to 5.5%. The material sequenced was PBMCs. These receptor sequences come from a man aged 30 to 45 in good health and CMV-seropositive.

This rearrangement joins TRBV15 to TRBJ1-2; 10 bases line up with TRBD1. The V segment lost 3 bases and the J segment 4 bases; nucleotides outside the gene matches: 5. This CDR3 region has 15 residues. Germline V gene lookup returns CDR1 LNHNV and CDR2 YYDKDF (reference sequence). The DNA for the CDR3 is TGTGCCACCAGCAGCGGGACAGGGGAAGGCTATGGCTACACCTTC. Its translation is CATSSGTGEGYGYTF. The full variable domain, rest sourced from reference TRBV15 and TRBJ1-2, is DAMVIQNPRYQVTQFGKPVTLSCSQTLNHNVMYWYQQKSSQAPKLLFHYYDKDFNNEADTPDNFQSRRPNTSFCFLDIRSPGLGDTAMYLCATSSGTGEGYGYTFGSGTRLTVV.

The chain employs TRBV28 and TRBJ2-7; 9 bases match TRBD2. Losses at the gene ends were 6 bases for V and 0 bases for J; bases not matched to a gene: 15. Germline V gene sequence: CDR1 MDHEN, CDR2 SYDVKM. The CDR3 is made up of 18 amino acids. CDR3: CASRKLAGSSISSYEQYF. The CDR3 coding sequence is TGTGCCAGCAGGAAACTAGCGGGCTCTAGTATAAGCTCCTACGAGCAGTACTTC.

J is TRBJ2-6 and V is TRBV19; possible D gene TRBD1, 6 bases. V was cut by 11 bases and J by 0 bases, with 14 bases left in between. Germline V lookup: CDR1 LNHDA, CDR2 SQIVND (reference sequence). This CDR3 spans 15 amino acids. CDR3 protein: CAARGGNSGANVLTF. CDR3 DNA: TGTGCCGCTCGAGGGGGAAACTCTGGGGCCAACGTCCTGACTTTC.

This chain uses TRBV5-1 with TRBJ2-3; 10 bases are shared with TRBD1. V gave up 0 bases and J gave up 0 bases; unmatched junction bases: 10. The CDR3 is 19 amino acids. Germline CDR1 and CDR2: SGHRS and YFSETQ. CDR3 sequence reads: CASSLAGTGASISTDTQYF. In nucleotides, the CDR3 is TGCGCCAGCAGCTTGGCCGGGACAGGGGCTTCTATTAGCACAGATACGCAGTATTTT.

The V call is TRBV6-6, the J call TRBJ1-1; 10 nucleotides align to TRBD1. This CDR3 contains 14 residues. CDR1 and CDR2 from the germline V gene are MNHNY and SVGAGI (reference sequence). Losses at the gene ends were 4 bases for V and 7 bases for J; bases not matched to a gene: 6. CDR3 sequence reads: CASSWTGGTGEAFF. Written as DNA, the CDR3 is TGTGCCAGCAGTTGGACAGGGGGAACAGGTGAAGCTTTCTTT.

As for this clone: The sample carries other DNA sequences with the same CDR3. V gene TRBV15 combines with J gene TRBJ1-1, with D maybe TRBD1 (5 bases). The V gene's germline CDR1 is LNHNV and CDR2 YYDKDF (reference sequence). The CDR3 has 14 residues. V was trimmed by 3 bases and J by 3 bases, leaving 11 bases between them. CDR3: CATSRDLGDTEAFF. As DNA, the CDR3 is TGTGCCACCAGCAGGGATCTAGGGGACACTGAAGCTTTCTTT.

The CDR3 spells CASSLLGQSTDTQYF. As DNA, the CDR3 is TGTGCCAGCAGCTTACTGGGGCAGAGCACAGATACGCAGTATTTT. The chain joins TRBV7-3 to TRBJ2-3; possibly TRBD1 for D (5 bases). V was cut by 2 bases and J by 0 bases, with 9 bases left in between. Germline V CDR1 and CDR2: SGHTA, FQGTGA. The CDR3 is 15 residues long.

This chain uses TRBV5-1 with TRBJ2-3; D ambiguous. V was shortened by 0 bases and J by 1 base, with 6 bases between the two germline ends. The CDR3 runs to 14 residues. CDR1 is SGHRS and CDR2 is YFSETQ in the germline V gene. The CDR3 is CASSLAEGTDTQYF. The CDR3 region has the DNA TGCGCCAGCAGCTTGGCCGAGGGCACAGATACGCAGTATTTT.

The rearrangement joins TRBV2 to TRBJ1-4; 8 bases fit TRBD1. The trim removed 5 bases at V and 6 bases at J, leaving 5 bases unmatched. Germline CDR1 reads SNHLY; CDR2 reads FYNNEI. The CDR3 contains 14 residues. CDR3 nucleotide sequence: TGTGCCAGCAGTCCAAGGACAGGGTATGAAAAACTGTTTTTT. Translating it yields CASSPRTGYEKLFF.

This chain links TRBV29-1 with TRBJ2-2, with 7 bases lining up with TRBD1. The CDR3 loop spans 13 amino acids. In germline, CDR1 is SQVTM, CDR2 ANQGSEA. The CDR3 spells CGLQGSNTGELFF. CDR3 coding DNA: TGCGGCTTACAGGGGTCGAACACCGGGGAGCTGTTTTTT.

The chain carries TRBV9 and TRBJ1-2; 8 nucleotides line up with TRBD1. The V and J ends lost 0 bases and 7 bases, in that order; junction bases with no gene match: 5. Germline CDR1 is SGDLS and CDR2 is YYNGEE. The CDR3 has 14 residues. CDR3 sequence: CASSVGTGTFGYTF. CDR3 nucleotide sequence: TGTGCCAGCAGCGTAGGGACAGGGACCTTTGGCTACACCTTC. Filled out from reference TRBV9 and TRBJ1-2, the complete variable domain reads DSGVTQTPKHLITATGQRVTLRCSPRSGDLSVYWYQQSLDQGLQFLIQYYNGEERAKGNILERFSAQQFPDLHSELNLSSLELGDSALYFCASSVGTGTFGYTFGSGTRLTVV.

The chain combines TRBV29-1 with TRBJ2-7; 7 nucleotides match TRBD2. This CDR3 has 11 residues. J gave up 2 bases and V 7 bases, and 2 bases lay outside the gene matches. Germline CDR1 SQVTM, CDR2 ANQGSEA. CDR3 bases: TGCAGCGGCGGGGGAACCTACGAGCAGTACTTC. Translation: CSGGGTYEQYF.

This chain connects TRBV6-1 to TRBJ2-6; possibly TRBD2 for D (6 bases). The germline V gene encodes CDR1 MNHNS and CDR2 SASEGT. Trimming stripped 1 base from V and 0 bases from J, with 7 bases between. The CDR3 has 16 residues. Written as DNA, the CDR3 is TGTGCCAGCAGTGAAGTGGGGGGCTCTGGGGCCAACGTCCTGACTTTC. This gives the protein CASSEVGGSGANVLTF.

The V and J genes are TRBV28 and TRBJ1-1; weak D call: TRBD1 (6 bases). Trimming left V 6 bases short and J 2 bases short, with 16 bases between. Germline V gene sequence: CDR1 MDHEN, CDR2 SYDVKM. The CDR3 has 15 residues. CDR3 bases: TGTGCCAGCAGCCCGCCCAGGGGCCTCAACACTGAAGCTTTCTTT. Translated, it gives CASSPPRGLNTEAFF. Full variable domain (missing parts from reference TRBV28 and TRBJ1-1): DVKVTQSSRYLVKRTGEKVFLECVQDMDHENMFWYRQDPGLGLRLIYFSYDVKMKEKGDIPEGYSVSREKKERFSLILESASTNQTSMYLCASSPPRGLNTEAFFGQGTRLTVV.

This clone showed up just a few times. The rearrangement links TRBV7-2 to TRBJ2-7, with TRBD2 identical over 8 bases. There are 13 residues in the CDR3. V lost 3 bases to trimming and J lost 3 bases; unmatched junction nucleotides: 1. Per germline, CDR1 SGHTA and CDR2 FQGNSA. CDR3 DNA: TGTGCCAGCAGCTTTCTAGCGGGCTACGAGCAGTACTTC. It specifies CASSFLAGYEQYF.

The CDR3 region has the DNA TGTGCCACTGGAGGAGGGAGCTACGAGCAGTACTTC. This gives the protein CATGGGSYEQYF. The chain recombines TRBV19 with TRBJ2-7; D possibly corresponds to TRBD2 (6 bases). Looked up from germline, CDR1 is LNHDA and CDR2 is SQIVND (reference sequence). V gave up 10 bases and J gave up 3 bases, with 13 bases separating them. The CDR3 has 12 residues.

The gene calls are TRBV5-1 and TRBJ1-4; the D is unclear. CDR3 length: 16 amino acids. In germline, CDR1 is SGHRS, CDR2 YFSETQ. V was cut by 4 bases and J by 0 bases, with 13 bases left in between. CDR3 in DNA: TGCGCCAGCAGCCCGGGGAGGACCTCAACTAATGAAAAACTGTTTTTT. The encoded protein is CASSPGRTSTNEKLFF.